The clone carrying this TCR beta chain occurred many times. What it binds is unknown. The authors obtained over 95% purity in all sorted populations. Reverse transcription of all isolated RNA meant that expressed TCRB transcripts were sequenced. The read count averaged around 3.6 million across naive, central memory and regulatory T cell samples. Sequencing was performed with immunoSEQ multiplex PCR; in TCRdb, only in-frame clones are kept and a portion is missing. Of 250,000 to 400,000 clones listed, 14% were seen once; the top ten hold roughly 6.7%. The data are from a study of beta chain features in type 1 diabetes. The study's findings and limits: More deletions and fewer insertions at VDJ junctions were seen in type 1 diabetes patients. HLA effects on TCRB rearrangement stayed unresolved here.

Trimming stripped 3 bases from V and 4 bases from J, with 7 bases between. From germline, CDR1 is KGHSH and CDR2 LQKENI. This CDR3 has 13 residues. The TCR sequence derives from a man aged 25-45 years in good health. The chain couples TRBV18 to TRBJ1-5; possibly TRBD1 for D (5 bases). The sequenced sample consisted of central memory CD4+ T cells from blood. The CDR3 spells CASSPTENQPQHF. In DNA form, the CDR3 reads TGTGCCAGCTCACCGACAGAAAATCAGCCCCAGCATTTT.